The rows below give T cell receptor beta chains drawn from one sample of a study of tumor-infiltrating lymphocytes in primary liver carcinoma. TCRdb re-analysed the multiplex PCR reads in MiXCR, keeping a single row per CDR3 protein. The table includes approximately 330,000 distinct CDR3 sequences, roughly 61% detected once. The specimen was peripheral blood. The source of these receptors is a man aged 40-49 years with primary liver carcinoma and hepatitis B virus infection. Each CDR3 is given without its conserved first and last residue.

v_call: TRBV5-6
j_call: TRBJ1-1
cdr3_aa: ASSLGQQAF

v_call: TRBV6-2/TRBV6-3
j_call: TRBJ1-3
cdr3_aa: DSSPDQWSGNTIY

v_call: TRBV6-2/TRBV6-3
j_call: TRBJ2-1
cdr3_aa: ASRPPGLAVHNEQF

v_call: TRBV10-3
j_call: TRBJ2-7
cdr3_aa: AISVRTSDSYEQY

v_call: TRBV11-2
j_call: TRBJ1-3
cdr3_aa: ASSFRGQGSGNTIY

v_call: TRBV5-4
j_call: TRBJ2-3
cdr3_aa: ASSIGTIFTDTQY

v_call: TRBV28
j_call: TRBJ2-7
cdr3_aa: ASSLRLKGQGAGSYEQY

v_call: TRBV6-1
j_call: TRBJ2-7
cdr3_aa: ASSEAADGYEQY

v_call: TRBV11-2
j_call: TRBJ1-5
cdr3_aa: ASSLELGQPQH

v_call: TRBV5-6
j_call: TRBJ2-7
cdr3_aa: ASRGRLEEQY

v_call: TRBV5-1
j_call: TRBJ2-6
cdr3_aa: AISPLLSGANVLT

v_call: TRBV13
j_call: TRBJ2-3
cdr3_aa: ASSSVPASTDTQY

v_call: TRBV29-1
j_call: TRBJ2-5
cdr3_aa: SVEADRGTAEIQY

v_call: TRBV29-1
j_call: TRBJ2-5
cdr3_aa: SVGTGGRQETQY

v_call: TRBV4-3
j_call: TRBJ2-7
cdr3_aa: ASSQGGTYEEY

v_call: TRBV5-1
j_call: TRBJ2-1
cdr3_aa: ASSFTTSGYNEQF

v_call: TRBV5-6
j_call: TRBJ1-2
cdr3_aa: ASSLTGYGGYT

v_call: TRBV6-2/TRBV6-3
j_call: TRBJ2-3
cdr3_aa: ASSYSNKFTSLAKSTDTQY

v_call: TRBV9
j_call: TRBJ2-7
cdr3_aa: ASSTGAGLYYEQY

v_call: TRBV4-1
j_call: TRBJ2-7
cdr3_aa: ASSQGPRGRAYEQY

v_call: TRBV12-3/TRBV12-4
j_call: TRBJ2-7
cdr3_aa: ASRDGQGNGEQY

v_call: TRBV5-6
j_call: TRBJ2-7
cdr3_aa: ASSLGTLTYEQY

v_call: TRBV11-2
j_call: TRBJ2-3
cdr3_aa: VSRPGVGRGTTDTQY

v_call: TRBV7-9
j_call: TRBJ2-7
cdr3_aa: ASSSHRPGSYEQY

v_call: TRBV11-3
j_call: TRBJ2-1
cdr3_aa: VNSLDGTSGRRHEQF

v_call: TRBV11-2
j_call: TRBJ2-7
cdr3_aa: ASSLGASTYEQY

v_call: TRBV6-1
j_call: TRBJ2-7
cdr3_aa: ASSGGATTSGRALIYEQY

v_call: TRBV6-5
j_call: TRBJ1-2
cdr3_aa: ASRRGGVIAYT

v_call: TRBV11-2
j_call: TRBJ2-7
cdr3_aa: ASATGCEQY

v_call: TRBV5-1
j_call: TRBJ2-3
cdr3_aa: ASRLASTDTQY

v_call: TRBV18
j_call: TRBJ2-3
cdr3_aa: ASSPTCTDTQY

v_call: TRBV12-5
j_call: TRBJ2-7
cdr3_aa: ASGWMGLSDAYEQY

v_call: TRBV5-1
j_call: TRBJ2-2
cdr3_aa: ASSLAGVVDTGELF

v_call: TRBV11-2
j_call: TRBJ2-3
cdr3_aa: ASSFQTAGVTDTQY

v_call: TRBV4-1
j_call: TRBJ2-7
cdr3_aa: ASSMTEDYEQY

v_call: TRBV11-1
j_call: TRBJ2-7
cdr3_aa: ASSSYSSTGEQY

v_call: TRBV10-3
j_call: TRBJ2-7
cdr3_aa: AIGTVYEQY

v_call: TRBV12-3/TRBV12-4
j_call: TRBJ2-5
cdr3_aa: ASRAGELVGENQY

v_call: TRBV7-9
j_call: TRBJ2-4
cdr3_aa: ARSPQRIGRNIQY

v_call: TRBV11-1
j_call: TRBJ2-1
cdr3_aa: ASSSGTNSYNQQF

v_call: TRBV11-2
j_call: TRBJ2-1
cdr3_aa: ASSLHGINNNEQF

v_call: TRBV4-3
j_call: TRBJ2-2
cdr3_aa: ASSQAGTGRSGELF

v_call: TRBV6-6
j_call: .
cdr3_aa: ASSSRLAENIQY

v_call: TRBV12-3/TRBV12-4
j_call: TRBJ2-1
cdr3_aa: ASLGRGDYNEQF

v_call: TRBV5-4
j_call: TRBJ1-1
cdr3_aa: ASRSSPLVLQAF

v_call: TRBV7-9
j_call: TRBJ1-2
cdr3_aa: ASSLGELYGYT

v_call: TRBV30
j_call: TRBJ1-6
cdr3_aa: AWSEGISYNSPLH

v_call: TRBV11-2
j_call: TRBJ2-5
cdr3_aa: ASSNLAGRGETQY

v_call: TRBV11-2
j_call: TRBJ2-7
cdr3_aa: ASSLRGNYYEQH

v_call: TRBV6-6
j_call: TRBJ1-4
cdr3_aa: ASSSDSNEKLF

v_call: TRBV5-1
j_call: TRBJ1-1
cdr3_aa: ASSWEGDRNTEAF

v_call: TRBV6-5
j_call: TRBJ1-4
cdr3_aa: ASSYSYHLEKLF

v_call: TRBV6-5
j_call: TRBJ2-3
cdr3_aa: ASSRTSGTDTQY

v_call: TRBV6-2/TRBV6-3
j_call: TRBJ2-1
cdr3_aa: ASSRPRLAYNEQF

v_call: TRBV11-2
j_call: TRBJ2-2
cdr3_aa: VSSRRQGYTGELF